The T cell receptor beta chain under discussion was sequenced for a study of T-cell reconstitution after alpha-beta-depleted transplantation in children. General study points: By one year post-transplant, T-cell counts and diversity largely arose from T cells that were newly produced. Where alpha-beta T cells came from about two months after transplant was reportedly several hundred expanded graft clones. There were some patients whose high TCRbeta diversity at day 60 came from surviving recipient T cells and thymic progenitors.

Preparation of the TCRbeta library used unique molecular identifiers. MiXCR, run by TCRdb on the PCR reads, gives a single entry per CDR3 protein. In the table there are 60,000 to 85,000 distinct CDR3 sequences, less than 20% of which are singletons. Note on this clonotype: The target antigen is unknown.

Trimming left V 0 bases short and J 3 bases short, with 5 bases between. This CDR3 is built from 13 residues. Germline values: CDR1 MNHEY, CDR2 SVGAGI. The chain links TRBV6-5 to TRBJ1-1; the D is unclear. This sequence originates from a male patient under 10 years old who had a stem cell transplant for acute lymphoblastic leukemia, so the T cells may come from the graft donor. The material sequenced was PBMCs, mostly from graft donor cells, taken 360 days after TCRalphabeta/CD19-depleted stem cell transplant. Here the CDR3 reads CASSYSADTEAFF. CDR3 DNA sequence: TGTGCCAGCAGTTACTCGGCCGACACTGAAGCTTTCTTT.